The 8 T cell receptor beta chains listed next were all sequenced from one sample in a study of cytomegalovirus exposure and HLA in healthy donors (dated by TCRdb to the late 2010s). Library preparation was by the immunoSEQ multiplex PCR assay. For the multiplex PCR, a mixture combining 60 forward primers for TCR Vbeta segments and 13 reverse primers for TCR Jbeta segments was used. TCRdb's version of the immuneACCESS table is confined to in-frame rearrangements and falls short of the full clone set. An unresolved V gene accounts for under half of the shortfall where checked; the remainder is of unknown origin. Within this sample are around 90,000 clones, with roughly nine tenths of them counted one time only. The ten largest clones add up to around a tenth of the sample. The sequenced sample consisted of PBMCs. The receptors originated from a man aged 30 to 39 in good health and CMV-seropositive.

This chain connects TRBV28 to TRBJ1-1; possibly TRBD1 for D (5 bases). The CDR3 has 17 residues. Germline loops: CDR1 MDHEN, CDR2 SYDVKM. Trimming removed 4 bases from V and 1 base from J, with 19 bases in between. The CDR3: CASSSPGWGGSNTEAFF. The CDR3 bases are TGTGCCAGCAGTTCGCCGGGGTGGGGGGGTTCGAACACTGAAGCTTTCTTT. Together with reference TRBV28 and TRBJ1-1, the CDR3 gives the full variable domain: DVKVTQSSRYLVKRTGEKVFLECVQDMDHENMFWYRQDPGLGLRLIYFSYDVKMKEKGDIPEGYSVSREKKERFSLILESASTNQTSMYLCASSSPGWGGSNTEAFFGQGTRLTVV.

This clone appeared a single time. This chain joins TRBV27 and TRBJ2-2; D is perhaps TRBD1 (6 bases). CDR3 size: 13 residues. The germline V gene encodes CDR1 MNHEY and CDR2 SMNVEV (reference sequence). V was trimmed by 6 bases and J by 4 bases, leaving 9 bases between them. In DNA, the CDR3 is TGTGCCAGCAGGTGGACAGCCACCGGGGAGCTGTTTTTT. It is translated as CASRWTATGELFF.

The rearrangement joins TRBV19 to TRBJ2-3; D not resolved. Trimming shortened V by 6 bases and J by 2 bases, and 3 bases separated the two germline ends. The CDR3 covers 11 residues. Per germline, CDR1 LNHDA and CDR2 SQIVND (reference sequence). CDR3 protein: CASRYTDTQYF. The CDR3 nucleotides are TGTGCCAGTAGATACACAGATACGCAGTATTTT.

The chain couples TRBV7-9 to TRBJ2-5; D might be TRBD1 (6 bases). Trimming cost V 5 bases and J 3 bases, with 10 bases left between them. This CDR3 is 13 amino acids long. Germline V CDR1 and CDR2: SEHNR, FQNEAQ (reference sequence). CDR3 bases: TGTGCCAGCAGCCCCCAGGGGAAAGAGACCCAGTACTTC. Its protein product is CASSPQGKETQYF.

The chain couples TRBV30 to TRBJ2-7, with a tentative D call TRBD2 (5 bases). The V end lost 0 bases, the J end lost 0 bases, and 39 bases lay between the germline ends. Germline lookup yields CDR1 GTSNPN and CDR2 SVGIG (reference sequence). The CDR3 loop spans 24 amino acids. Here the CDR3 reads CAWSVHPWEEQRVKQHRDSYEQYF. The CDR3, as DNA: TGTGCCTGGAGTGTACACCCATGGGAAGAGCAGAGGGTCAAACAACATCGGGACTCCTACGAGCAGTACTTC.

DNA for the CDR3: TGTGCCAGCAGCGCGACAGGCCGATACGAGCAGTACTTC. As protein: CASSATGRYEQYF. V is TRBV9 and J is TRBJ2-7; possibly TRBD1 for D (6 bases). The CDR3 extends over 13 amino acids. Germline V gene sequence: CDR1 SGDLS, CDR2 YYNGEE. With 3 bases removed from V and 4 bases from J, the gap between germline ends came to 11 bases.

This clone was seen a handful of times. The CDR3 loop reads CASSQAGVPPYNEQFF. The CDR3 region has the DNA TGCGCCAGCAGCCAAGCGGGAGTCCCCCCGTACAATGAGCAGTTCTTC. The genes are TRBV4-1 and TRBJ2-1; possibly TRBD2 for D (6 bases). This CDR3 is 16 amino acids long. CDR1 MGHRA and CDR2 YSYEKL come from the germline V gene. V lost 1 base and J 4 bases, leaving 14 bases between the germline ends.

This clone came up a few times. The V call is TRBV27, the J call TRBJ2-7, with D possibly TRBD1 on 5 matching bases. The length of the CDR3 is 15 residues. Trimming removed 6 bases at V and 0 bases at J, with 15 bases between. Germline V gives CDR1 MNHEY, CDR2 SMNVEV (reference sequence). The CDR3 DNA reads TGTGCCAGCAGGACAGACGAGTCTTTCTCCTACGAGCAGTACTTC. Translated, it gives CASRTDESFSYEQYF.